This T cell receptor (beta chain) was documented in a study of shared T cell receptors in the human thymus. This CDR3 contains 18 residues. Trimming pared 1 base from V and 0 bases from J, leaving 13 bases between. The V gene's germline CDR1 is SEHNR and CDR2 FQNEAQ (reference sequence). TCRdb keeps only in-frame clones here, not all; method: immunoSEQ multiplex PCR. The table has 700,000 or so clones, 70% to 90% seen once. This sample was also put to use in a study of human thymus T cells. As that report states: Congenital heart defects were the reason for the corrective surgery that the donors, healthy Finnish infants, were having. Resected material from corrective heart surgery provided the thymus tissue analysed. It looked as if thymic and blood repertoires used V and J genes in a biased way. Related reports documented highly overlapping thymic repertoires among unrelated individuals.

Sequenced sample: thymocytes. The sequence was collected from a girl in the first two years of life with a congenital heart defect. The genes are TRBV7-9 and TRBJ2-6, with D tentatively TRBD2 (5 bases). The CDR3 region has the DNA TGTGCCAGCAGCTTAGTGTGGACTGAACGCTCTGGGGCCAACGTCCTGACTTTC. Translated: CASSLVWTERSGANVLTF.